The source of this T cell receptor (beta chain) is a study of blood T cells in healthy people across ages. V gave up 7 bases and J gave up 6 bases, with 16 bases separating them. Germline V gives CDR1 SQVTM, CDR2 ANQGSEA. The CDR3 runs 13 residues. About this clonotype itself: This may arise from a read error, as a much more abundant clone is one base away.

Next came a second PCR, run for about 7 to 12 cycles, which used a sample-barcoded 5' primer along with a J-beta primer mix. TCRdb recomputed calls from the 5' RACE reads with MiXCR, one row per CDR3 protein. Of around 1,100,000 distinct CDR3 sequences in the sample, under 40% are singletons; the top ten hold 10% to 15%. This chain uses TRBV29-1 with TRBJ2-1, with D perhaps matching TRBD1 (5 bases). This clonotype was obtained from a young man in good health. Sequencing input: blood. CDR3 nucleotide sequence: TGCAGCGGTGGCCAGGGAAGATTCAATGAGCAGTTCTTC. Translating gives CSGGQGRFNEQFF.